Shown below are 21 T cell receptor beta chains from a single sample sequenced in a study of blood T cell repertoires in COVID-19. Data came from immunoSEQ multiplex PCR; TCRdb stores just in-frame clones and leaves some out. The data contain 300,000 to 350,000 clones, more than 85% of them singletons. The material sequenced was PBMCs or T cells enriched from blood (not recorded which). Receptors originate from a woman aged 30 to 39 who had recovered from COVID-19.

The chain has TRBV27 and TRBJ1-2, with D perhaps matching TRBD1 (5 bases). The germline V gene has CDR1 MNHEY and CDR2 SMNVEV (reference sequence). V lost 6 bases and J 7 bases, leaving 18 bases between the germline ends. CDR3 size: 14 residues. The CDR3 region is CASRQGDGLGGYTF. The CDR3 coding sequence is TGTGCCAGCAGACAAGGGGATGGGTTGGGTGGCTACACCTTC.

This rearrangement joins TRBV11-2 to TRBJ1-2; 12 bases map to TRBD1. V lost 5 bases, J lost 6 bases, and 7 bases stayed unmatched. CDR1 is SGHAT and CDR2 is FQNNGV in the germline V gene. The length of the CDR3 is 15 residues. The CDR3 is CASSPGTGGTNGYTF. CDR3 DNA: TGTGCCAGCAGCCCCGGGACAGGGGGCACTAATGGCTACACCTTC.

The CDR3 bases are TGTGCCAGCAGTATCTTAGCGGGGGGCACAGATACGCAGTATTTT. Translating it yields CASSILAGGTDTQYF. V usage is TRBV2 and J usage is TRBJ2-3; 9 nucleotides align to TRBD2. The CDR3 runs 15 residues. Unmatched junction bases numbered 4, after V lost 5 bases and J lost 1 base. CDR1 SNHLY and CDR2 FYNNEI come from the germline V gene.

The V call is TRBV28, the J call TRBJ2-4; a weak D match, TRBD2 (5 bases). V lost 8 bases and J lost 1, with 18 bases in between. The CDR3 consists of 16 residues. Germline assignment: CDR1 MDHEN and CDR2 SYDVKM. The CDR3 DNA follows: TGTGCCAGCTGTGGGCGGGTGGGTTCGGCCAAAAACATTCAGTACTTC. This translates into CASCGRVGSAKNIQYF.

The rearrangement links TRBV5-6 to TRBJ2-5; D is ambiguous. CDR3 length: 12 amino acids. Germline V gives CDR1 SGHDT, CDR2 YYEEEE. The V end lost 2 bases, the J end lost 4 bases, and 6 bases lay between the germline ends. The CDR3 protein is CASSLNIETQYF. CDR3 nucleotides: TGTGCCAGCAGCTTAAATATAGAGACCCAGTACTTC.

The chain links TRBV18 to TRBJ2-3, with 8 bases identical to TRBD1. Losses at the gene ends were 3 bases for V and 2 bases for J; bases not matched to a gene: 10. The length of the CDR3 is 17 residues. Per germline, CDR1 KGHSH and CDR2 LQKENI. CDR3 DNA sequence: TGTGCCAGCTCACCTAAAAGACAGGGGCCAAACACAGATACGCAGTATTTT. This translates into CASSPKRQGPNTDTQYF.

This clone has just one count. The chain is built from TRBV9 and TRBJ1-2, with a tentative D call TRBD1 (6 bases). This CDR3 spans 15 amino acids. Germline V gene sequence: CDR1 SGDLS, CDR2 YYNGEE. Trimming took off 0 bases at V and 7 bases at J, with 16 bases between the two ends. In DNA form, the CDR3 reads TGTGCCAGCAGCGTAGCTCTTCAGGGGAAAGTTGGCTACACCTTC. This sequence encodes CASSVALQGKVGYTF.

The chain uses TRBV7-8 and TRBJ1-1, with D perhaps TRBD1 (6 bases). This CDR3 comprises 13 residues. Germline V CDR1 and CDR2: SGHVS, FQNEAQ. V was cut by 4 bases and J by 10 bases, with 16 bases left in between. CDR3 nucleotides: TGTGCCAGCAGCTCGAGCGGGGGGCCGGGAGCTTTCTTT. Translated, it gives CASSSSGGPGAFF.

On this clone: Compared with germline, one end of the junction differs, possibly owing to a read error. The rearrangement links TRBV15 to TRBJ2-1, with 7 bases that match TRBD1. The CDR3 consists of 15 residues. CDR1 and CDR2 from the germline V gene are LNHNV and YYDKDF (reference sequence). The CDR3: CATSGAPGQTLLVVF. The CDR3 nucleotides are TGTGCCACCAGCGGAGCTCCGGGACAGACCTTACTCGTGGTCTTC.

The chain is built from TRBV3-1 (or the pseudogene TRBV3-2) and TRBJ1-2; TRBD1 matches 8 bases. Germline values: CDR1 LGHDT, CDR2 YNNKEL (reference sequence). The CDR3 consists of 14 residues. V dropped 1 base and J dropped 6; count of bases not matched to a gene: 4. The CDR3 coding sequence is TGTGCCAGCAGCCAAGGACAGGGGTTTAATGGCTACACCTTC. It codes for CASSQGQGFNGYTF.

This clone was seen a few times. The V and J genes are TRBV28 and TRBJ1-2, with 7 positions matching TRBD1. This CDR3 has 11 amino acids. In germline, CDR1 is MDHEN, CDR2 SYDVKM. The V and J ends lost 5 bases and 9 bases, in that order; junction bases with no gene match: 3. The CDR3 region has the DNA TGTGCCAGCAGTCCAAGGGGGCGCTACACCTTC. Its protein product is CASSPRGRYTF.

In its sample, this clone was seen a few times. The chain employs TRBV29-1 and TRBJ1-2; no definite D call. The CDR3 runs 13 residues. CDR1 and CDR2 from the germline V gene are SQVTM and ANQGSEA. Trimming took off 4 bases at V and 4 bases at J, with 13 bases between the two ends. The CDR3 region has the DNA TGCAGCGTTGCCATTCTTGCCAGCTATGGCTACACCTTC. It translates to CSVAILASYGYTF.

Here the CDR3 reads CASSLEFRVANTGELFF. The CDR3 DNA reads as TGCGCCAGCAGCTTGGAGTTCCGGGTGGCGAACACCGGGGAGCTGTTTTTT. V is TRBV5-1 and J is TRBJ2-2; D gene unclear. Germline V gives CDR1 SGHRS, CDR2 YFSETQ. Between the trimmed V and J ends, which lost 0 bases and 0 bases, there was a span of 12 bases. CDR3 length: 17 residues.

The genes are TRBV7-2 and TRBJ1-4; the match to TRBD1 covers 8 bases. CDR1 and CDR2 from the germline V gene are SGHTA and FQGNSA. This CDR3 has 15 residues. The J segment lost 4 bases and the V segment lost 5 bases, leaving 6 bases of the junction unmatched. CDR3 nucleotides: TGTGCCAGCAGCACCCGGACAGGGATTAATGAAAAACTGTTTTTT. Its protein product is CASSTRTGINEKLFF. The complete variable domain, with remaining parts taken from reference TRBV7-2 and TRBJ1-4, reads GAGVSQSPSNKVTEKGKDVELRCDPISGHTALYWYRQSLGQGLEFLIYFQGNSAPDKSGLPSDRFSAERTGGSVSTLTIQRTQQEDSAVYLCASSTRTGINEKLFFGSGTQLSVL.

The chain combines TRBV18 with TRBJ1-3, with 7 nucleotides matching TRBD1. The length of the CDR3 is 15 residues. The germline CDR1 and CDR2 sequences are KGHSH and LQKENI. The J segment lost 0 bases and the V segment lost 4 bases, leaving 3 bases of the junction unmatched. The DNA for the CDR3 is TGTGCCAGCTCACAGGGGGCCGACTCTGGAAACACCATATATTTT. Its protein product is CASSQGADSGNTIYF.

The gene calls are TRBV2 and TRBJ2-1; 10 positions agree with TRBD2. The junction had 4 bases not matched to a gene; V was cut back by 3 bases and J by 2 bases. The germline gives CDR1 SNHLY, CDR2 FYNNEI. This CDR3 region has 16 residues. The CDR3 nucleotides read TGTGCCAGCAGTGATAAGGGACTAGCGACCTACAATGAGCAGTTCTTC. Translating gives CASSDKGLATYNEQFF.

This chain connects TRBV9 to TRBJ2-1; 9 nucleotides align to TRBD2. The CDR3 contains 16 residues. Germline loops: CDR1 SGDLS, CDR2 YYNGEE. Trimming took 4 bases from V and 0 from J; bases not matched to a gene: 5. CDR3 DNA sequence: TGTGCCAGCAGCCCTGGAGCGGGGGGCTCCTACAATGAGCAGTTCTTC. It encodes CASSPGAGGSYNEQFF.

This clone appeared a single time. The chain uses TRBV7-2 and TRBJ2-1; TRBD1 aligns across 11 bases. V was clipped by 5 bases and J by 7 bases; unmatched bases: 7. This CDR3 spans 15 amino acids. The germline V gene encodes CDR1 SGHTA and CDR2 FQGNSA. CDR3 in DNA: TGTGCCAGCAGCCCAGGACAGGGGGCTTTTAATGAGCAGTTCTTC. It specifies CASSPGQGAFNEQFF.

The rearrangement uses TRBV5-1 and TRBJ2-1, with TRBD2 matching over 7 bases. The CDR3 is made up of 14 amino acids. Germline lookup yields CDR1 SGHRS and CDR2 YFSETQ. Trimming removed 3 bases from V and 5 bases from J; junction bases left unmatched: 5. This CDR3 reads CASSWRLADNEQFF. For the CDR3, the DNA is TGCGCCAGCAGCTGGCGGCTAGCGGACAATGAGCAGTTCTTC.

DNA of the CDR3: TGTGCCAGCAGCATGGGCGCGGGGTACGAGCAGTACTTC. It encodes CASSMGAGYEQYF. This sequence joins TRBV11-3 and TRBJ2-7; a weak D match, TRBD2 (6 bases). CDR1 and CDR2 (germline): SGHNT, YENEEA. Trimming stripped 5 bases from V and 4 bases from J, with 12 bases between. The CDR3 sequence is 13 residues long. The full variable domain, its missing parts supplied by reference TRBV11-3 and TRBJ2-7, is EAGVVQSPRYKIIEKKQPVAFWCNPISGHNTLYWYLQNLGQGPELLIRYENEEAVDDSQLPKDRFSAERLKGVDSTLKIQPAELGDSAVYLCASSMGAGYEQYFGPGTRLTVT.

This clone was seen a single time. CDR3 in amino acids: CASSLAQEKYRKELFF. CDR3 bases: TGTGCCAGCAGCTTGGCACAGGAAAAGTACCGGAAGGAGCTGTTTTTT. The V and J genes are TRBV5-4 and TRBJ2-2; a weak D match, TRBD1 (5 bases). Trimming shortened V by 0 bases and J by 10 bases, and 19 bases separated the two germline ends. Germline values: CDR1 SGHNT, CDR2 YYREEE (reference sequence). The CDR3 is 16 residues long.